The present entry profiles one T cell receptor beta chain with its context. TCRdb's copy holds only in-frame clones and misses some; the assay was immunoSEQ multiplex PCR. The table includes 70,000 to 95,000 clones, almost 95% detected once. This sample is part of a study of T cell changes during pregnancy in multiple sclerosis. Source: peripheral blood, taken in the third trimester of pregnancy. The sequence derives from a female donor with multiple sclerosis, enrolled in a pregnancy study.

The CDR3 DNA reads TGCGCCAGCAGTGACCTACTGACAGGCCGAAGGGAAAAACTGTTTTTT. It is translated as CASSDLLTGRREKLFF. The V gene is TRBV10-2, the J gene TRBJ1-4, with a tentative D call TRBD1 (6 bases). Per the germline V gene, CDR1 is WSHSY and CDR2 is SAAADI. V gave up 3 bases and J gave up 8 bases, with 19 bases separating them. The CDR3 consists of 16 residues.